The source of this TCR beta chain is a study of cytomegalovirus exposure and HLA in healthy donors. Clones were sequenced by immunoSEQ multiplex PCR, and TCRdb holds only the in-frame ones, with some missing. The table has approximately 150,000 clones, approximately 88% seen once. Sequenced sample: PBMCs. The TCR comes from a young woman in good health and CMV-seropositive.

The CDR3 DNA reads as TGTGCCAGCAGTCGGGACAGTTCAAGGTACGAGCAGTACTTC. Amino acids: CASSRDSSRYEQYF. J is TRBJ2-7 and V is TRBV13, with 7 bases that match TRBD1. Germline lookup yields CDR1 PRHDT and CDR2 FYEKMQ (reference sequence). The CDR3 spans 14 residues. Trimming cost V 6 bases and J 4 bases; bases outside gene matches: 9.